A selection of T cell receptor beta chains follows, all from one sample in a study of blood T cell repertoires in COVID-19. Profiled with immunoSEQ multiplex PCR; TCRdb holds only in-frame clones, not every one. Of roughly 480,000 clones listed, approximately 89% are singletons. Sequencing used peripheral blood. The receptors were gathered from a man aged 18 to 29 with COVID-19, enrolled during active disease. Each CDR3 is given without its conserved first and last residue. The order of the fields is V gene, CDR3 length, CDR3 protein.

TRBV7-2 12 ASSSPVAGPPLH
TRBV7-9 13 ASSAGTVTNSPLH
TRBV2 10 ASSVRGETQY
TRBV11-2 12 ASSLRQAQETQY
TRBV6-5 13 ASRYRDRVFDEQY
TRBV11-2 14 ASSISGRAYLETQY
TRBV29-1 13 SARNSGTSSYEQY
TRBV6-5 12 ASSTEGPNYGYT
TRBV5-6 15 ASSLYGTGAGNEKLF
TRBV12-5 13 ASGSPGQNTGELF
TRBV2 11 ASSEVLNQPQH
TRBV7-3 11 ASSLNPAYEQY
TRBV7-9 14 ASSPRGSRNTGELF
TRBV29-1 11 SVVNLHTGELF
TRBV15 13 ATSTPTGGPNGYT
TRBV18 14 ASSPGQSGSSYEQY
TRBV6-1 13 ASSEIWYGGYEQY
TRBV13 13 ASSLGVALANEQF
TRBV4-2 15 ASSQVRAGGNSDTQY
TRBV12-3/TRBV12-4 8 ASSLYGYT
TRBV25-1 12 ASSEAGVGTEAF
TRBV10-3 13 ATRWGQIGTDTQY
TRBV7-6 12 ASTQTSEGDTQY
TRBV10-2 11 ASSGGPVYEQY
TRBV1 16 TSSQDRQLAGGLETQY
TRBV19 14 ASSTLTGVLNSPLH
TRBV14 15 ASSQVVTSGRKYEQY
TRBV6-5 12 ASRTRQGNSPLH
TRBV3-1/TRBV3-2 13 ASSQDITGADEQY
TRBV10-2 16 ASRATWTSGSSNREQY
TRBV4-1 13 ASSRSRDKLGGYT
TRBV3-1/TRBV3-2 11 ASSNRGSFGYT
TRBV12-3/TRBV12-4 11 ASRLTAYTEAF
TRBV11-2 10 ASSLEQGRAF